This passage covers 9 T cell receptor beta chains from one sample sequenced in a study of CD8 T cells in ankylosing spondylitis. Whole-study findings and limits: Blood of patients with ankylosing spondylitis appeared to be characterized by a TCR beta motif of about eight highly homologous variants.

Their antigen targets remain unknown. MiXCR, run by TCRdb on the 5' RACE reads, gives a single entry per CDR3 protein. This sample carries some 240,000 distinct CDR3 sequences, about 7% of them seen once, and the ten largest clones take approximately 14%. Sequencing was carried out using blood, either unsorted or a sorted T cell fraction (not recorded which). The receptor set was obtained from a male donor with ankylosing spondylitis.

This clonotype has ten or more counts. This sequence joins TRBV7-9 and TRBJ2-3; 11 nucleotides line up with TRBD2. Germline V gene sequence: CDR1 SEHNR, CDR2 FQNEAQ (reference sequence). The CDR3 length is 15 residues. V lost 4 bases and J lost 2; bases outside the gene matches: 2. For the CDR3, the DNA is TGTGCCAGCAGCTCTAGCGGGGGGTACACAGATACGCAGTATTTT. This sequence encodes CASSSSGGYTDTQYF.

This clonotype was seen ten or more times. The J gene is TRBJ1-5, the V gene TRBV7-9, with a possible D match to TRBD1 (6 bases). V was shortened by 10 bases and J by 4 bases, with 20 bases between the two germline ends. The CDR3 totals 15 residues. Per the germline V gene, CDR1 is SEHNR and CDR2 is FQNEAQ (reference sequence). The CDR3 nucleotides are TGTGCCACCACGTCCGGGGCAGGGGTTAATCAGCCCCAGCATTTT. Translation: CATTSGAGVNQPQHF.

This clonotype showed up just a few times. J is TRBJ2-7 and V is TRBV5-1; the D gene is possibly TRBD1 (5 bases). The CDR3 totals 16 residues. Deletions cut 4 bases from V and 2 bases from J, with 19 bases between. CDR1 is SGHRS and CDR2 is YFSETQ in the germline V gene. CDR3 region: CASSLSSGSVPYEQYF. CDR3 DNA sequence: TGCGCCAGCAGCCTATCTTCAGGGTCGGTCCCCTACGAGCAGTACTTC.

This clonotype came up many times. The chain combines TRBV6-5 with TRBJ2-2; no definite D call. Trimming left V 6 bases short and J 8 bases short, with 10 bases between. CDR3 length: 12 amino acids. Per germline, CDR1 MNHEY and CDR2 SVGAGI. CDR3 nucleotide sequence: TGTGCCAGCAGGGTTATTTGGGGGGAGCTGTTTTTT. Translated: CASRVIWGELFF.

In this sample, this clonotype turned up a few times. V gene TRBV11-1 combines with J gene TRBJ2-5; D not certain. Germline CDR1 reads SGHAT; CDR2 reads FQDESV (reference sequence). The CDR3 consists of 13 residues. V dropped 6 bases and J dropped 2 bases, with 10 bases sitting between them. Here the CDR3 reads CASRKPRQETQYF. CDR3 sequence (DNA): TGTGCCAGCAGGAAACCTAGGCAAGAGACCCAGTACTTC.

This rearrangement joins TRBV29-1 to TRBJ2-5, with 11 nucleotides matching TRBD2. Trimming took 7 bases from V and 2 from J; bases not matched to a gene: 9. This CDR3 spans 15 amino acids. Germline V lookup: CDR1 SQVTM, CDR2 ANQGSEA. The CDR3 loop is CSAPRLAGGQETQYF. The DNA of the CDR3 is TGCAGCGCTCCCCGGTTAGCGGGGGGGCAAGAGACCCAGTACTTC. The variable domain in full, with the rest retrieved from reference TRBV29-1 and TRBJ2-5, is SAVISQKPSRDICQRGTSLTIQCQVDSQVTMMFWYRQQPGQSLTLIATANQGSEATYESGFVIDKFPISRPNLTFSTLTVSNMSPEDSSIYLCSAPRLAGGQETQYFGPGTRLLVL.

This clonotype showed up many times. CDR3 residues: CASSLQGRTEAFF. CDR3 nucleotide sequence: TGTGCCAGCAGCTTACAGGGAAGGACTGAAGCTTTCTTT. This chain connects TRBV5-8 to TRBJ1-1; maybe TRBD1 (6 bases). The CDR3 extends over 13 amino acids. Germline V gene data show CDR1 as SGHTS and CDR2 as YDEGEE. V lost 2 bases and J 5 bases, leaving 10 bases between the germline ends.

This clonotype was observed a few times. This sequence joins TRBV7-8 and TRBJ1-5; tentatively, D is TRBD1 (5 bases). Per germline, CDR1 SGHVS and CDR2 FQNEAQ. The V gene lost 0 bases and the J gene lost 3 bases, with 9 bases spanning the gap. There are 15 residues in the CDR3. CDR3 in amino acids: CASSLADSFNQPQHF. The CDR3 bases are TGTGCCAGCAGCTTAGCCGACAGCTTCAATCAGCCCCAGCATTTT. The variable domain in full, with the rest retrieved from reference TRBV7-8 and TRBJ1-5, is GAGVSQSPRYKVAKRGQDVALRCDPISGHVSLFWYQQALGQGPEFLTYFQNEAQLDKSGLPSDRFFAERPEGSVSTLKIQRTQQEDSAVYLCASSLADSFNQPQHFGDGTRLSIL.

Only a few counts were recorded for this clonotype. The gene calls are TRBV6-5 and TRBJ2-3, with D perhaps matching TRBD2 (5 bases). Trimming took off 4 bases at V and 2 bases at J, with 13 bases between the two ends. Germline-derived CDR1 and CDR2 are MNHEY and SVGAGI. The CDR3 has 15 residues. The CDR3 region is CASSSFPGNTDTQYF. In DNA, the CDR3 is TGTGCCAGCAGTTCCTTTCCGGGAAACACAGATACGCAGTATTTT.